Listed below are T cell receptor beta chains from one sample, sequenced in a study of blood T cell repertoires in COVID-19. The data were produced by immunoSEQ multiplex PCR, yet TCRdb's version contains in-frame clones alone and is incomplete. The table shows approximately 300,000 clones, with about nine tenths occurring only once. Sample: peripheral blood. The source of these receptors is a woman in her fifties or sixties who had recovered from COVID-19. The CDR3 runs from the conserved cysteine through the conserved F or W. D genes are given only for firm matches.

j_call,d_call,v_call,cdr3_aa,cdr3_nt
TRBJ1-2,NA,TRBV7-2,CASSSRQGSEGYTF,TGTGCCAGCAGCTCCCGCCAGGGTTCGGAGGGCTACACCTTC
TRBJ2-7,NA,TRBV19,CASSRSSRVEQYF,TGTGCCAGTAGTAGAAGCAGCCGGGTTGAGCAGTACTTC
TRBJ1-1,TRBD1,TRBV11-2,CASRPDRGWDTEAFF,TGTGCCAGCAGACCCGACAGGGGTTGGGACACTGAAGCTTTCTTT
TRBJ1-3,TRBD1,TRBV6-5,CASSQGATGNTIYF,TGTGCCAGCAGTCAGGGGGCAACGGGAAACACCATATATTTT
TRBJ2-7,TRBD1,TRBV4-3,CASSQEQGSSYEQYF,TGCGCCAGCAGCCAAGAACAGGGGTCTTCCTACGAGCAGTACTTC
TRBJ1-2,NA,TRBV9,CASSVEGGPDGYTF,TGTGCCAGCAGCGTAGAAGGGGGACCTGATGGCTACACCTTC
TRBJ2-2,NA,TRBV7-2,CASSLGTRGPRSGELFF,TGTGCCAGCAGCTTAGGGACGCGGGGTCCACGAAGCGGGGAGCTGTTTTTT
TRBJ2-2,NA,TRBV7-8,CASSFGGPNTGELFF,TGTGCCAGCAGCTTCGGGGGTCCGAACACCGGGGAGCTGTTTTTT
TRBJ1-1,NA,TRBV5-1,CASSPYRATTEAFF,TGCGCCAGCAGCCCGTACAGGGCGACAACCGAAGCTTTCTTT
TRBJ1-2,TRBD1,TRBV7-2,CASSPGTGFNYGYTF,TGTGCCAGCAGCCCGGGGACAGGGTTTAACTATGGCTACACCTTC
TRBJ1-2,TRBD1,TRBV6-5,CASRTGAYGYTF,TGTGCCAGCAGGACAGGGGCCTATGGCTACACCTTC
TRBJ2-2,TRBD1,TRBV19,CASHPQEAGTDTGELFF,TGTGCCAGTCATCCACAGGAGGCAGGGACAGACACCGGGGAGCTGTTTTTT
TRBJ2-7,NA,TRBV6-5,CASSSQGGSTYEQYF,TGTGCCAGCAGCTCCCAGGGGGGAAGTACCTACGAGCAGTACTTC
TRBJ1-1,NA,TRBV5-1,CASSFGGGRTEAFF,TGCGCCAGCAGCTTCGGCGGGGGGCGTACTGAAGCTTTCTTT
TRBJ1-1,TRBD1,TRBV4-3,CASSQNRGTTEAFF,TGCGCCAGCAGCCAAAACAGGGGGACCACTGAAGCTTTCTTT
TRBJ2-5,TRBD2,TRBV6-2/TRBV6-3,CASSYLRELGGTQYF,TGTGCCAGCAGTTACCTGCGGGAGCTCGGTGGGACCCAGTACTTC
TRBJ1-1,TRBD1,TRBV28,CASSLGTGVGVGGTEAFF,TGTGCCAGCAGTCTTGGGACAGGGGTCGGGGTTGGTGGCACTGAAGCTTTCTTT
TRBJ2-5,NA,TRBV3-1/TRBV3-2,CASSRERNQETQYF,TGTGCCAGCAGCCGGGAGAGGAACCAAGAGACCCAGTACTTC
TRBJ1-3,NA,TRBV5-1,CASREGMAGNTIYF,TGCGCCAGCAGAGAGGGAATGGCGGGAAACACCATATATTTT
TRBJ2-3,NA,TRBV30,CAVRADTQYF,TGTGCCGTCCGAGCGGATACGCAGTATTTT